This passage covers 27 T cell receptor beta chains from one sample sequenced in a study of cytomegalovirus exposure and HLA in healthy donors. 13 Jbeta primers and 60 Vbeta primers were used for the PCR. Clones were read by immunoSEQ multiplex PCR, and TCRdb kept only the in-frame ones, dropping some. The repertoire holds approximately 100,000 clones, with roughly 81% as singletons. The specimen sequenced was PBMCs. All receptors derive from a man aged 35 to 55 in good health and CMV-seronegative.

CDR3 DNA: TGTGCCAGCACCTGGACTAGCGGGGGGTCAAACACCGGGGAGCTGTTTTTT. This encodes CASTWTSGGSNTGELFF. V is TRBV6-4 and J is TRBJ2-2, with TRBD2 identical over 14 bases. The V gene end was trimmed by 7 bases and the J gene end by 2 bases; junction bases not matched to a gene: 6. The CDR3 is made up of 17 amino acids. Germline CDR1 is MRHNA and CDR2 is SNTAGT.

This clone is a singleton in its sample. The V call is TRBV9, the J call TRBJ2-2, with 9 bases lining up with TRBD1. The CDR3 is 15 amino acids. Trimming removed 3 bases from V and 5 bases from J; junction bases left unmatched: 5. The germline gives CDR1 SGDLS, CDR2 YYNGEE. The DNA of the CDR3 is TGTGCCAGCAGCGGGGACAGGGAAGAGACCGGGGAGCTGTTTTTT. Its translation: CASSGDREETGELFF. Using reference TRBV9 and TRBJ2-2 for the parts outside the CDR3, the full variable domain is DSGVTQTPKHLITATGQRVTLRCSPRSGDLSVYWYQQSLDQGLQFLIQYYNGEERAKGNILERFSAQQFPDLHSELNLSSLELGDSALYFCASSGDREETGELFFGEGSRLTVL.

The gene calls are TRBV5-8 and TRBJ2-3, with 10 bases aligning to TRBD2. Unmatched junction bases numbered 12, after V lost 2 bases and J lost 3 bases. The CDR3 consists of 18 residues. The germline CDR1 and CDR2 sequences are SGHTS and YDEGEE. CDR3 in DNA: TGTGCCAGCAGCTTCCCGGGCCGAGAGCGGGGGGGAACAGATACGCAGTATTTT. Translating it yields CASSFPGRERGGTDTQYF.

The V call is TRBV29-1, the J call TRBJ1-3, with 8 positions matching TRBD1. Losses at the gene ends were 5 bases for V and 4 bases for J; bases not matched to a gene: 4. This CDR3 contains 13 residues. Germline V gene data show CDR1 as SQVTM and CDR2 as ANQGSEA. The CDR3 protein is CSVWTGYGNTIYF. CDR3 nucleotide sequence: TGCAGCGTTTGGACAGGGTACGGAAACACCATATATTTT.

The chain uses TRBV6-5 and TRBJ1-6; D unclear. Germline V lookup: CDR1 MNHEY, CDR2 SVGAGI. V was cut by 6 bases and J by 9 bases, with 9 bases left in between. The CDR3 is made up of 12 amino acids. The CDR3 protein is CASSYIGSPLHF. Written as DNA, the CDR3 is TGTGCCAGCAGCTACATCGGTTCACCCCTCCACTTT.

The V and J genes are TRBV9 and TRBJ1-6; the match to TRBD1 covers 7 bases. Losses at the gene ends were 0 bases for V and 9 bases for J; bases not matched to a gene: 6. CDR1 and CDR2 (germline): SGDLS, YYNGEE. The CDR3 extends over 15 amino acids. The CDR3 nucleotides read TGTGCCAGCAGCGTAGGAGGGGGCGCGGGTTCACCCCTCCACTTT. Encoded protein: CASSVGGGAGSPLHF.

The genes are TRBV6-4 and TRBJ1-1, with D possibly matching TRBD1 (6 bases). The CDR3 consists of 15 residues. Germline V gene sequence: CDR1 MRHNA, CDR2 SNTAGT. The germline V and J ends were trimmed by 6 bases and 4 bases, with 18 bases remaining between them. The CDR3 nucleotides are TGTGCCAGCAGCCCCGACGGGGGGCGCATCACTGAAGCTTTCTTT. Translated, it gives CASSPDGGRITEAFF.

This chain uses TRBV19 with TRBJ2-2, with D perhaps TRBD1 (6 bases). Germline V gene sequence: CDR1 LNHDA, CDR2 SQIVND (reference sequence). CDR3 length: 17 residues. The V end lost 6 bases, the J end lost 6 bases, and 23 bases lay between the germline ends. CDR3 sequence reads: CASRLSSTGQKAGELFF. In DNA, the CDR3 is TGTGCCAGTAGACTATCATCGACAGGTCAGAAAGCCGGGGAGCTGTTTTTT. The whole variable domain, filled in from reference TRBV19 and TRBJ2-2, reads DGGITQSPKYLFRKEGQNVTLSCEQNLNHDAMYWYRQDPGQGLRLIYYSQIVNDFQKGDIAEGYSVSREKKESFPLTVTSAQKNPTAFYLCASRLSSTGQKAGELFFGEGSRLTVL.

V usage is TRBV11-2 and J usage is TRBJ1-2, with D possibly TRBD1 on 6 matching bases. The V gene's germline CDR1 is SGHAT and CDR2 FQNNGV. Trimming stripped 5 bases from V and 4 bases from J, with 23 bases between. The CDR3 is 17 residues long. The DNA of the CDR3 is TGTGCCAGCAGCCCGATACTTCCCGGGACACAGTTCTATGGCTACACCTTC. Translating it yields CASSPILPGTQFYGYTF. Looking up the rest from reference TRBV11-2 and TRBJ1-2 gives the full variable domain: EAGVAQSPRYKIIEKRQSVAFWCNPISGHATLYWYQQILGQGPKLLIQFQNNGVVDDSQLPKDRFSAERLKGVDSTLKIQPAKLEDSAVYLCASSPILPGTQFYGYTFGSGTRLTVV.

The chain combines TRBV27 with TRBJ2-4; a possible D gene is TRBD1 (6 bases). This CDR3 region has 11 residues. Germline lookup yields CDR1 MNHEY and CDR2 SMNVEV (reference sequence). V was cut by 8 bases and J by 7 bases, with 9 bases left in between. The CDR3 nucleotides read TGTGCCAGCGCGCAGGGGAACATTCAGTACTTC. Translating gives CASAQGNIQYF.

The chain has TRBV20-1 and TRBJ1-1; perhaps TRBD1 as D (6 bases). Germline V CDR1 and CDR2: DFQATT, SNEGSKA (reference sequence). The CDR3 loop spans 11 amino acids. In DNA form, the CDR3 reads TGCAGGGGGCTGGGGGCATCTTTAGCTTTCTTT. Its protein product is CRGLGASLAFF.

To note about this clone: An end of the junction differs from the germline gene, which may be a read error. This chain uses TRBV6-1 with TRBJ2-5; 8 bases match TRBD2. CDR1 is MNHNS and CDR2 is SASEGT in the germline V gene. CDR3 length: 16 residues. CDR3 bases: TGTGCCAGCGGTGAAGGTGCCGGGACTAGTAAAGAGACCCAGTACTTC. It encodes CASGEGAGTSKETQYF.

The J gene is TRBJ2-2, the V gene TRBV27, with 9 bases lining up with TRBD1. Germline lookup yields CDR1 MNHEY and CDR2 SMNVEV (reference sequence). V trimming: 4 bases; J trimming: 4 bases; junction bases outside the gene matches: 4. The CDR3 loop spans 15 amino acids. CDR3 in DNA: TGTGCCAGCAGTTCGACAGGGGGGCGCACCGGGGAGCTGTTTTTT. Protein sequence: CASSSTGGRTGELFF.

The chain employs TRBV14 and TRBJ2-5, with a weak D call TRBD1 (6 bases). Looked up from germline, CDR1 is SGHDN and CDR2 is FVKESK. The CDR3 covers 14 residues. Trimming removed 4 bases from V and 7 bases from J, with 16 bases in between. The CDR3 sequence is CASSPNQGPGTQYF. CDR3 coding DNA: TGTGCCAGCAGCCCAAATCAGGGGCCCGGGACCCAGTACTTC.

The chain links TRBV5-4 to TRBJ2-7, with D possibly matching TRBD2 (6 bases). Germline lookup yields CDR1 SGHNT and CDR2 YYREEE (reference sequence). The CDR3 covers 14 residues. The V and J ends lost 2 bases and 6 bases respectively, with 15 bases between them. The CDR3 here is CASSLRDFISEQYF. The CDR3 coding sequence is TGTGCCAGCAGCTTAAGGGACTTCATCTCCGAGCAGTACTTC.

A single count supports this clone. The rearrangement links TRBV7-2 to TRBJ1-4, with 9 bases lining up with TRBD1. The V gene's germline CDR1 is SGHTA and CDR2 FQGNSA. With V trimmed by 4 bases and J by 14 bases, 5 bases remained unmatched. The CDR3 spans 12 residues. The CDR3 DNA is TGTGCCAGCAGCTCAGGGACAGGGAGGCTGTTTTTT. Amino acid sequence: CASSSGTGRLFF.

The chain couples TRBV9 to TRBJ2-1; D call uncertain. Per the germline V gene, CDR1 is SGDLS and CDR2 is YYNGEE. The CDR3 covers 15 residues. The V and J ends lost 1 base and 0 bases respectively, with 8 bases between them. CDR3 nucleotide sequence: TGTGCCAGCAGCGTAAGTGGCAGCTCCTACAATGAGCAGTTCTTC. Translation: CASSVSGSSYNEQFF.

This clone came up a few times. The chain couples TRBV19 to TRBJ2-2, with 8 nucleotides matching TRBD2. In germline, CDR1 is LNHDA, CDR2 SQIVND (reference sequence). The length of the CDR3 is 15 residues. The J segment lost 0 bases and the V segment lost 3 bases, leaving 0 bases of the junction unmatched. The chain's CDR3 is CASSISGTNTGELFF. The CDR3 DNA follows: TGTGCCAGTAGTATTAGCGGGACGAACACCGGGGAGCTGTTTTTT.

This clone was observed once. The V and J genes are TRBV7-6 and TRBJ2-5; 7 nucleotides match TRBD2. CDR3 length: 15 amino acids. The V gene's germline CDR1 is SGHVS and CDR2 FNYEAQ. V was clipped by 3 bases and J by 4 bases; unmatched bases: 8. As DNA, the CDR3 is TGTGCCAGCAGCTTGGGGGGGTTCCCTCCAGAGACCCAGTACTTC. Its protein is CASSLGGFPPETQYF.

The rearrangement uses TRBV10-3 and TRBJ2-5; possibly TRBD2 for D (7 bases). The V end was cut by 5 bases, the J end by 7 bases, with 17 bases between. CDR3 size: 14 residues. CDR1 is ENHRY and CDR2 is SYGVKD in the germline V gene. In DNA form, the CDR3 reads TGTGCCATCAGTTACACAGGGTCTAGCGGGACCCAGTACTTC. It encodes CAISYTGSSGTQYF.

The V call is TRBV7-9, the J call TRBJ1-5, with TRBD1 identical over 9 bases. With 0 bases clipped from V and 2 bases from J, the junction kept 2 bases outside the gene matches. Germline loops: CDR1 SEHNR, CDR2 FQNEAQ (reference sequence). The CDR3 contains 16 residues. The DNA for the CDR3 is TGTGCCAGCAGCTTAGCGTGGGACAGGGGCAATCAGCCCCAGCATTTT. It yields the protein CASSLAWDRGNQPQHF.

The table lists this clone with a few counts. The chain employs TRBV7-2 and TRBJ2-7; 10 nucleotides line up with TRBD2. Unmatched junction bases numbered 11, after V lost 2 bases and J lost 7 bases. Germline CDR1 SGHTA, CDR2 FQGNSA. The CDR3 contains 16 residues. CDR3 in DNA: TGTGCCAGCAGCTTATTTGCTAGCGGGGGACTTTTTGAGCAGTACTTC. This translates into CASSLFASGGLFEQYF.

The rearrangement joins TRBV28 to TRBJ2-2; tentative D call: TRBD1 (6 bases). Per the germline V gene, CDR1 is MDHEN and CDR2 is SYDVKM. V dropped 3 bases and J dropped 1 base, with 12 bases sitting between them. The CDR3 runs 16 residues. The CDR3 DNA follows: TGTGCCAGCAGTTTGGTTGGGACAAAGAACACCGGGGAGCTGTTTTTT. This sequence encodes CASSLVGTKNTGELFF.

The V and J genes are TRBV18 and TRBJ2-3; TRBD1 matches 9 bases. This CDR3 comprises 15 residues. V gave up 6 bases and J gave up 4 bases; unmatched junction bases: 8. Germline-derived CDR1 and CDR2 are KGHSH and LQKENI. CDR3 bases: TGTGCCAGCTCGCAACAGGGGGCTGGGGCAGATACGCAGTATTTT. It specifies CASSQQGAGADTQYF.

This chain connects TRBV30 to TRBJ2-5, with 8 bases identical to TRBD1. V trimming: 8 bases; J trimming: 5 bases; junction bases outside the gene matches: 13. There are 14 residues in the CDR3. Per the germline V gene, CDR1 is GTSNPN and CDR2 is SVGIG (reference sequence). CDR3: CAAVPGGVRETQYF. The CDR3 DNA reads TGTGCCGCGGTTCCAGGGGGCGTCCGGGAGACCCAGTACTTC.

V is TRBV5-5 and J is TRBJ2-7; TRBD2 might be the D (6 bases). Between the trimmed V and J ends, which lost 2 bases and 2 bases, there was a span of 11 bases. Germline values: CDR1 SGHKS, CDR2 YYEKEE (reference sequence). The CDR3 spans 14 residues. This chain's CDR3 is CASSFAGRPYEQYF. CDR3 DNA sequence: TGTGCCAGCAGCTTTGCGGGGCGACCCTACGAGCAGTACTTC.

CDR3 in DNA: TGTGCCAGCAGCCTAGACAGGGTAAGCACTGAAGCTTTCTTT. Its protein product is CASSLDRVSTEAFF. This sequence joins TRBV7-9 and TRBJ1-1; 7 nucleotides agree with TRBD1. V was pared by 5 bases and J by 4 bases, with 7 bases of the junction left unmatched. The CDR3 is 14 amino acids. The germline CDR1 and CDR2 sequences are SEHNR and FQNEAQ (reference sequence).